Below, 27 T cell receptor beta chains from the same sample are listed, as sequenced in a study of OX40 agonist ivuxolimab in advanced cancers. Sequencing was performed with immunoSEQ multiplex PCR; in TCRdb, only in-frame clones are kept and a portion is missing. The repertoire holds approximately 60,000 clones, with about 90% as singletons. The sample here was CD4+ or CD8+ T cells sorted from blood, taken in a trial of the OX40 agonist ivuxolimab. The receptors here all came from an adult with an advanced solid tumor such as melanoma, head and neck, liver or kidney cancer.

This chain joins TRBV28 and TRBJ1-1; D remains ambiguous. Germline CDR1 MDHEN, CDR2 SYDVKM. This CDR3 spans 12 amino acids. Trimming shortened V by 6 bases and J by 0 bases, and 5 bases separated the two germline ends. CDR3 region: CASRLMNTEAFF. CDR3 DNA sequence: TGTGCCAGCAGACTCATGAACACTGAAGCTTTCTTT.

This chain joins TRBV10-3 and TRBJ2-1; D may be TRBD2 (5 bases). Germline V gene sequence: CDR1 ENHRY, CDR2 SYGVKD. The CDR3 is 16 amino acids. V was shortened by 0 bases and J by 9 bases, with 18 bases between the two germline ends. This chain's CDR3 is CAISESTKASFGEQFF. The CDR3 DNA follows: TGTGCCATCAGTGAGTCGACTAAGGCAAGCTTTGGTGAGCAGTTCTTC.

This chain joins TRBV5-5 and TRBJ2-4, with 10 bases lining up with TRBD2. Germline V CDR1 and CDR2: SGHKS, YYEKEE (reference sequence). After removal of 4 bases from V and 6 bases from J, the junction contained 4 bases not matched to a gene. The CDR3 is 14 residues long. CDR3 DNA: TGTGCCAGCAGCGCTTCTAGCGGGGGAAACATTCAGTACTTC. It yields the protein CASSASSGGNIQYF.

The rearrangement uses TRBV19 and TRBJ1-2, with TRBD1 identical over 10 bases. The CDR3 contains 12 residues. Germline assignment: CDR1 LNHDA and CDR2 SQIVND (reference sequence). Losses at the gene ends were 7 bases for V and 10 bases for J; bases not matched to a gene: 6. This CDR3 reads CASNRQGAVYTF. The CDR3 nucleotides read TGTGCCAGTAATAGACAGGGGGCCGTCTACACCTTC.

The genes are TRBV2 and TRBJ1-3; a weak D match, TRBD1 (5 bases). Trimming removed 5 bases from V and 2 bases from J, with 10 bases in between. Germline V CDR1 and CDR2: SNHLY, FYNNEI. The CDR3 has 14 amino acids. This CDR3 reads CASSKGVAGNTIYF. As DNA, the CDR3 is TGTGCCAGCAGTAAAGGGGTGGCTGGAAACACCATATATTTT. The variable domain in full, with the rest retrieved from reference TRBV2 and TRBJ1-3, is EPEVTQTPSHQVTQMGQEVILRCVPISNHLYFYWYRQILGQKVEFLVSFYNNEISEKSEIFDDQFSVERPDGSNFTLKIRSTKLEDSAMYFCASSKGVAGNTIYFGEGSWLTVV.

The genes are TRBV4-1 and TRBJ2-7; TRBD2 agrees at 8 bases. V shed 4 bases and J 3 bases; nucleotides not matched to a gene: 8. This CDR3 comprises 15 residues. Germline V lookup: CDR1 MGHRA, CDR2 YSYEKL. CDR3 coding DNA: TGCGCCAGCAGCCCGAGCGGTAGCGGGAACTACGAGCAGTACTTC. Translated, it gives CASSPSGSGNYEQYF.

The chain combines TRBV11-2 with TRBJ2-7; TRBD2 is a possible D gene (7 bases). The germline CDR1 and CDR2 sequences are SGHAT and FQNNGV. V was pared by 1 base and J by 2 bases, with 9 bases between. The CDR3 length is 14 residues. The CDR3 loop reads CASSLGEGAYEQYF. The CDR3 DNA reads as TGTGCCAGCAGCTTAGGGGAGGGGGCCTACGAGCAGTACTTC.

The chain recombines TRBV5-6 with TRBJ2-2; 7 bases match TRBD1. CDR3 size: 14 residues. V was pared by 0 bases and J by 7 bases, with 3 bases of the junction left unmatched. Germline CDR1 and CDR2: SGHDT and YYEEEE. CDR3 residues: CASSLGQGVGELFF. The CDR3 DNA sequence: TGTGCCAGCAGCTTGGGGCAGGGGGTCGGGGAGCTGTTTTTT.

This rearrangement joins TRBV2 to TRBJ2-1, with a weak D call TRBD2 (5 bases). This CDR3 region has 13 residues. V was clipped by 8 bases and J by 8 bases, with 16 bases between them. Germline assignment: CDR1 SNHLY and CDR2 FYNNEI. DNA for the CDR3: TGTGCCAGCCAGATGGAGGTGTTCGATGAGCAGTTCTTC. Protein sequence: CASQMEVFDEQFF.

The rearrangement uses TRBV6-6 and TRBJ2-3; 13 bases align to TRBD2. Trimming removed 5 bases from V and 6 bases from J; junction bases left unmatched: 5. This CDR3 contains 15 residues. Germline V gives CDR1 MNHNY, CDR2 SVGAGI (reference sequence). CDR3 loop: CASSPGLAGVDTQYF. CDR3 nucleotide sequence: TGTGCCAGCAGTCCCGGACTAGCGGGAGTGGATACGCAGTATTTT.

The chain links TRBV5-1 to TRBJ2-7, with 13 bases matching TRBD2. Germline V lookup: CDR1 SGHRS, CDR2 YFSETQ. J was trimmed by 0 bases and V by 4 bases; bases with no gene match: 16. CDR3 size: 20 residues. CDR3 protein: CASSPQATSGRAWSSYEQYF. The DNA for the CDR3 is TGCGCCAGCAGCCCCCAGGCCACTAGCGGGAGGGCCTGGAGCTCCTACGAGCAGTACTTC.

This chain uses TRBV6-5 with TRBJ1-2; tentatively, D is TRBD1 (5 bases). V lost 2 bases, J lost 3 bases, and 10 bases lay in between. Germline CDR1 reads MNHEY; CDR2 reads SVGAGI. CDR3 size: 14 residues. For the CDR3, the DNA is TGTGCCAGCAGTTACCTGGGCAGGGACTATGGCTACACCTTC. Its protein is CASSYLGRDYGYTF.

The rearrangement links TRBV2 to TRBJ2-7; no clear D. This CDR3 is built from 11 residues. With 3 bases removed from V and 4 bases from J, the gap between germline ends came to 4 bases. Germline values: CDR1 SNHLY, CDR2 FYNNEI. As DNA, the CDR3 is TGTGCCAGCAGTGAGTGGTACGAGCAGTACTTC. It codes for CASSEWYEQYF. The full variable domain, completed using reference TRBV2 and TRBJ2-7, is EPEVTQTPSHQVTQMGQEVILRCVPISNHLYFYWYRQILGQKVEFLVSFYNNEISEKSEIFDDQFSVERPDGSNFTLKIRSTKLEDSAMYFCASSEWYEQYFGPGTRLTVT.

The chain joins TRBV7-2 to TRBJ2-7; TRBD2 matches 13 bases. V was pared by 5 bases and J by 6 bases, with 10 bases of the junction left unmatched. This CDR3 region has 16 residues. CDR1 is SGHTA, CDR2 FQGNSA, per germline. The CDR3 protein is CASSPIGTSGISEQYF. For the CDR3, the DNA is TGTGCCAGCAGCCCAATAGGGACTAGCGGGATAAGCGAGCAGTACTTC.

The V call is TRBV29-1, the J call TRBJ1-1; 7 bases line up with TRBD1. CDR1 SQVTM and CDR2 ANQGSEA come from the germline V gene. CDR3 length: 14 amino acids. The V and J ends lost 4 bases and 1 base, in that order; junction bases with no gene match: 6. This CDR3 is CSVAGQEGNTEAFF. CDR3 DNA: TGCAGCGTTGCCGGACAGGAGGGGAACACTGAAGCTTTCTTT.

The J gene is TRBJ1-5, the V gene TRBV19; D remains unclear. V was trimmed by 3 bases and J by 0 bases, leaving 18 bases between them. Germline lookup yields CDR1 LNHDA and CDR2 SQIVND (reference sequence). The CDR3 sequence is 18 residues long. For the CDR3, the DNA is TGTGCCAGTAGTATGGCGGCCGGAGCGCTATATAGCAATCAGCCCCAGCATTTT. This encodes CASSMAAGALYSNQPQHF.

The chain couples TRBV11-2 to TRBJ2-7; TRBD1 agrees at 7 bases. The CDR3 runs to 16 residues. Germline V gives CDR1 SGHAT, CDR2 FQNNGV. V dropped 2 bases and J dropped 3; count of bases not matched to a gene: 10. CDR3: CASSLRGRDSFYEQYF. The CDR3, as DNA: TGTGCCAGCAGCTTACGGGGCCGGGACAGCTTCTACGAGCAGTACTTC. The whole variable domain, filled in from reference TRBV11-2 and TRBJ2-7, reads EAGVAQSPRYKIIEKRQSVAFWCNPISGHATLYWYQQILGQGPKLLIQFQNNGVVDDSQLPKDRFSAERLKGVDSTLKIQPAKLEDSAVYLCASSLRGRDSFYEQYFGPGTRLTVT.

This rearrangement joins TRBV28 to TRBJ1-1; possible D gene TRBD1, 5 bases. The CDR3 runs to 15 residues. The germline V and J ends were trimmed by 7 bases and 1 base, with 16 bases remaining between them. Germline lookup yields CDR1 MDHEN and CDR2 SYDVKM. The CDR3 loop is CASKGPWGRNTEAFF. Written as DNA, the CDR3 is TGTGCCAGCAAGGGCCCGTGGGGCCGGAACACTGAAGCTTTCTTT.

The chain carries TRBV5-5 and TRBJ2-2, with D perhaps TRBD1 or TRBD2 (5 bases each). The CDR3 sequence is 16 residues long. Germline CDR1 SGHKS, CDR2 YYEKEE (reference sequence). V lost 3 bases and J lost 4, with 16 bases in between. The CDR3 loop is CASSSPGPAITGELFF. The CDR3 coding sequence is TGTGCCAGCAGCTCACCGGGACCAGCAATCACCGGGGAGCTGTTTTTT.

J is TRBJ2-5 and V is TRBV7-3, with D maybe TRBD2 (5 bases). V was pared by 5 bases and J by 2 bases, with 15 bases between. This CDR3 contains 15 residues. In germline, CDR1 is SGHTA, CDR2 FQGTGA. Here the CDR3 reads CASSLVGAPQETQYF. The CDR3 nucleotides read TGTGCCAGCAGCCTAGTGGGAGCGCCTCAAGAGACCCAGTACTTC. Full variable domain (rest looked up from reference TRBV7-3 and TRBJ2-5): GAGVSQTPSNKVTEKGKYVELRCDPISGHTALYWYRQSLGQGPEFLIYFQGTGAADDSGLPNDRFFAVRPEGSVSTLKIQRTERGDSAVYLCASSLVGAPQETQYFGPGTRLLVL.

The chain carries TRBV28 and TRBJ2-5; weak D call: TRBD2 (5 bases). Looked up from germline, CDR1 is MDHEN and CDR2 is SYDVKM. Trimming left V 2 bases short and J 5 bases short, with 9 bases between. The CDR3 is 13 amino acids. The DNA for the CDR3 is TGTGCCAGCAGTTTACGGGGTACGGAGACCCAGTACTTC. Translated: CASSLRGTETQYF.

The J gene is TRBJ2-7, the V gene TRBV28; no reliable D call. The V end was cut by 1 base, the J end by 4 bases, with 11 bases between. The CDR3 length is 14 residues. Germline CDR1 and CDR2: MDHEN and SYDVKM. The CDR3 is CASSLSAVYYEQYF. The DNA of the CDR3 is TGTGCCAGCAGTTTATCGGCCGTTTATTACGAGCAGTACTTC.

A single count supports this clone. The rearrangement joins TRBV19 to TRBJ1-5; 8 bases agree with TRBD1. V lost 7 bases to trimming and J lost 6 bases; unmatched junction nucleotides: 8. CDR3 size: 14 residues. Germline V gene lookup returns CDR1 LNHDA and CDR2 SQIVND (reference sequence). The CDR3 region is CASTLRGQGQPQHF. Written as DNA, the CDR3 is TGTGCCAGTACGCTCAGGGGGCAAGGTCAGCCCCAGCATTTT. The full variable domain, its missing parts supplied by reference TRBV19 and TRBJ1-5, is DGGITQSPKYLFRKEGQNVTLSCEQNLNHDAMYWYRQDPGQGLRLIYYSQIVNDFQKGDIAEGYSVSREKKESFPLTVTSAQKNPTAFYLCASTLRGQGQPQHFGDGTRLSIL.

This chain links TRBV5-1 with TRBJ1-3, with a weak D call TRBD1 (5 bases). The V end lost 6 bases, the J end lost 2 bases, and 9 bases lay between the germline ends. Germline CDR1 SGHRS, CDR2 YFSETQ. This CDR3 spans 13 amino acids. CDR3 residues: CASTSGAGNTIYF. In nucleotides, the CDR3 is TGCGCCAGCACCTCGGGGGCTGGAAACACCATATATTTT.

The chain employs TRBV18 and TRBJ1-5; D is undetermined. V lost 5 bases and J lost 11, with 19 bases in between. The V gene's germline CDR1 is KGHSH and CDR2 LQKENI. CDR3 length: 14 residues. CDR3 coding DNA: TGTGCCAGCTCAGACCAGTCTGGGAGAGTGGCCCAGCATTTT. Its translation: CASSDQSGRVAQHF.

This chain links TRBV6-6 with TRBJ2-1, with D possibly TRBD2 on 6 matching bases. Trimming took 7 bases from V and 7 from J, leaving 17 bases between them. The CDR3 sequence is 14 residues long. Germline CDR1 reads MNHNY; CDR2 reads SVGAGI (reference sequence). CDR3 loop: CASTLLGGSNEQFF. The CDR3 bases are TGTGCCAGCACTCTCTTGGGGGGTAGTAATGAGCAGTTCTTC.

V is TRBV30 and J is TRBJ1-6; D is uncertain. This CDR3 has 14 amino acids. Germline V gene sequence: CDR1 GTSNPN, CDR2 SVGIG (reference sequence). With 0 bases removed from V and 9 bases from J, the gap between germline ends came to 12 bases. The chain's CDR3 is CAWSVLGESSPLHF. Here the CDR3 DNA reads TGTGCCTGGAGTGTACTCGGGGAATCTTCACCCCTCCACTTT.